These T cell receptor beta chains were read from a single sample in a study of regulatory T cells in long-lasting Graves disease. TCRdb recomputed calls from the multiplex PCR reads with MiXCR, one row per CDR3 protein. Seen here are 400,000 to 500,000 distinct CDR3 sequences, 20% observed once, and the top ten hold approximately 7.8%. Material: peripheral blood mononuclear cells (PBMCs), obtained when the disease was refractory, from a patient treated with antithyroid drugs. These receptor sequences come from a female donor with Graves disease. Each CDR3 is given with its conserved first and last residue. A D gene is named only where the DNA matches it firmly. The size entry is marked missing in some rows and otherwise reads once, few, many or a size class.

V gene	J gene	D gene	CDR3 length	clone size	CDR3 protein	CDR3 DNA
TRBV5-4	TRBJ2-7	TRBD1	16	few	CASSLAGRGLHYEQYF	TGTGCCAGCAGCTTGGCGGGCAGGGGGCTTCACTACGAGCAGTACTTC
TRBV14	TRBJ2-7	NA	13	NA	CASSRQVSYEQYF	TGTGCCAGCAGCCGACAGGTCTCCTACGAGCAGTACTTC
TRBV7-6	TRBJ2-1	NA	13	NA	CASSFKGYNEQFF	TGTGCCAGCAGCTTTAAGGGATACAATGAGCAGTTCTTC
TRBV20-1	TRBJ2-5	TRBD2	16	many	CSASFGTSGSRETQYF	TGCAGTGCTAGCTTCGGGACTAGCGGGAGTAGAGAGACCCAGTACTTC
TRBV2	TRBJ1-2	NA	13	NA	CASSVLANYGYTF	TGTGCCAGCAGCGTTTTGGCGAACTATGGCTACACCTTC
TRBV19	TRBJ1-5	NA	15	NA	CASSTNGRINQPQHF	TGTGCCAGTAGTACCAACGGACGGATCAATCAGCCCCAGCATTTT
TRBV4-1	TRBJ2-2	TRBD2	15	NA	CASSSKTGGTGELFF	TGCGCCAGCAGTTCTAAGACGGGGGGCACCGGGGAGCTGTTTTTT
TRBV5-1	TRBJ2-1	TRBD2	15	NA	CASSGSRTSLNEQFF	TGTGCCAGCAGCGGCTCACGGACTAGTCTCAATGAGCAGTTCTTC
TRBV19	TRBJ1-5	TRBD1	13	NA	CASGQGAIQPQHF	TGTGCCAGTGGACAGGGGGCAATTCAGCCCCAGCATTTT
TRBV2	TRBJ2-5	TRBD2	17	many	CASSLVLAGVGGETQYF	TGTGCCAGCAGTTTGGTACTAGCGGGAGTAGGCGGGGAGACCCAGTACTTC
TRBV4-2	TRBJ2-6	NA	11	few	CASSLTNVLTF	TGTGCCAGCAGCCTGACCAACGTCCTGACTTTC
TRBV7-9	TRBJ1-1	TRBD1	14	NA	CASRSQGANTEAFF	TGTGCCAGCAGGTCACAGGGGGCTAACACTGAAGCTTTCTTT
TRBV28	TRBJ1-2	TRBD1	13	many	CASSPGQGEGYTF	TGTGCCAGCAGCCCCGGACAGGGAGAGGGCTACACCTTC
TRBV7-2	TRBJ1-5	TRBD1	16	NA	CASSSGDRGPNQPQHF	TGTGCCAGCAGCTCGGGGGACAGGGGGCCAAATCAGCCCCAGCATTTT
TRBV27	TRBJ2-7	NA	12	many	CASSFEGNEQYF	TGTGCCAGCAGTTTCGAAGGGAACGAGCAGTACTTC
TRBV29-1	TRBJ2-1	TRBD2	13	NA	CSAAIAGGLEQFF	TGCAGCGCCGCGATCGCGGGGGGTCTTGAGCAGTTCTTC
TRBV7-2	TRBJ1-2	NA	14	many	CASSSSPGSLGYTF	TGTGCCAGCAGCTCGTCCCCAGGGTCCCTTGGCTACACCTTC
TRBV3-1	TRBJ1-1	TRBD1	15	many	CASSRRDRGQAEAFF	TGTGCCAGCAGCCGACGGGACAGGGGGCAGGCTGAAGCTTTCTTT
TRBV24-1	TRBJ1-4	TRBD1	21	NA	CATSEYTPGTGIRGTNEKLFF	TGTGCCACCAGTGAATATACTCCCGGGACAGGGATAAGGGGGACTAATGAAAAACTGTTTTTT
TRBV6-5	TRBJ1-1	NA	14	many	CASSYLAEGTEAFF	TGTGCCAGCAGTTACCTCGCGGAGGGTACCGAAGCTTTCTTT
TRBV27	TRBJ1-1	NA	16	NA	CASSLLGGSRITEAFF	TGTGCCAGCAGTTTACTCGGGGGGTCGCGGATAACTGAAGCTTTCTTT
TRBV29-1	TRBJ1-6	NA	13	NA	CSVATGGGSPLHF	TGCAGCGTTGCAACAGGCGGAGGATCACCCCTCCACTTT
TRBV7-2	TRBJ1-1	TRBD1	18	NA	CASSSRIRTGTGDTEASF	TGTGCCAGCAGCTCTCGGATACGCACCGGGACAGGGGACACTGAAGCTTCCTTT
TRBV20-1	TRBJ1-1	TRBD1	14	NA	CSAKISTGGTEAFF	TGCAGTGCTAAGATTTCGACAGGGGGAACTGAAGCTTTCTTT
TRBV6-2/TRBV6-3	TRBJ2-5	NA	14	NA	CASSSNMKEETQYF	TGTGCCAGCAGTTCGAACATGAAAGAAGAGACCCAGTACTTC
TRBV20-1	TRBJ1-5	TRBD1	13	few	CSARQGGSQPQHF	TGCAGTGCAAGACAGGGCGGTAGTCAGCCCCAGCATTTT
TRBV9	TRBJ2-2	TRBD1	18	NA	CARSAAPGQGVYTGELFF	TGTGCCAGAAGCGCCGCTCCGGGACAGGGGGTATACACCGGGGAGCTGTTTTTT
TRBV27	TRBJ1-5	NA	13	few	CASSPYKVGPQHF	TGTGCCAGCAGCCCCTACAAGGTTGGGCCCCAGCATTTT
TRBV28	TRBJ2-1	NA	15	few	CASSLMQGTYNEQFF	TGTGCCAGCAGTTTAATGCAGGGGACCTACAATGAGCAGTTCTTC
TRBV5-1	TRBJ2-2	NA	14	NA	CASSMASPTGELFF	TGCGCCAGCAGCATGGCTTCACCAACCGGGGAGCTGTTTTTT
TRBV6-5	TRBJ2-7	NA	13	many	CASSFYQSYEQYF	TGTGCCAGCAGTTTCTACCAGTCCTACGAGCAGTACTTC